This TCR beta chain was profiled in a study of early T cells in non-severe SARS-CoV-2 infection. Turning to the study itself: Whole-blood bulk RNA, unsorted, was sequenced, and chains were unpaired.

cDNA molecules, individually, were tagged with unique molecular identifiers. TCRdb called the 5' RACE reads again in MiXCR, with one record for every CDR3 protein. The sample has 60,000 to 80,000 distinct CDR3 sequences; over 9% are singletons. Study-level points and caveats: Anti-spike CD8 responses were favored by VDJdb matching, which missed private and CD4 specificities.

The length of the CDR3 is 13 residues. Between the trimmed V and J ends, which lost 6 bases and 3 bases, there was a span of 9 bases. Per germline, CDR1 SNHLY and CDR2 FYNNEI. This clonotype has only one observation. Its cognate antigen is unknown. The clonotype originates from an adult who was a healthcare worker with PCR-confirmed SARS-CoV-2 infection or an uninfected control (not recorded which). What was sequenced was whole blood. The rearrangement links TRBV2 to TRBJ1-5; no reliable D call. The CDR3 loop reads CASSKDLNQPQHF. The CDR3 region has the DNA TGTGCCAGCAGCAAGGACCTCAATCAGCCCCAGCATTTT. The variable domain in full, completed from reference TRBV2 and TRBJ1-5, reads EPEVTQTPSHQVTQMGQEVILRCVPISNHLYFYWYRQILGQKVEFLVSFYNNEISEKSEIFDDQFSVERPDGSNFTLKIRSTKLEDSAMYFCASSKDLNQPQHFGDGTRLSIL.